Included here is one TCR beta chain sequence, with context. Its antigen is unknown. Repertoires were sampled repeatedly during chemoradiotherapy. The sample is drawn from a study of chemoradiotherapy in HPV16-positive cancers. The study, taken as a whole, reports: Candidate HPV-specific clones and E7-related TCR motifs grew in tumor during treatment.

Produced via immunoSEQ multiplex PCR; TCRdb's table is partial and in-frame only. Among roughly 25,000 clones listed, less than 95% were seen once. Sampling was carried out from a patient who underwent chemoradiotherapy. This TCR was recovered from a human donor with HPV-associated anogenital cancer.

Here the CDR3 DNA reads TGTGCCAGCACCTGGGAGGGGATGAACACTGAAGCTTTCTTT. Encoded protein: CASTWEGMNTEAFF. The chain combines TRBV6-6 with TRBJ1-1, with D possibly being TRBD1 (5 bases). This CDR3 is built from 14 residues. Trimming pared 7 bases from V and 0 bases from J, leaving 12 bases between. Germline V gene sequence: CDR1 MNHNY, CDR2 SVGAGI (reference sequence).